The clone carrying this TCR beta chain has only a few counts. Its antigen remains unknown. Using quantitative 5'-RACE with molecular barcodes, the authors made TCR beta libraries. TCRdb reanalysed the 5' RACE reads using MiXCR and keeps one entry per CDR3 protein. There are about 240,000 distinct CDR3 sequences in the sample; about 11% occur only once, and roughly 6.8% lies in the top ten. The record originates from a study of CD8 T cells in ankylosing spondylitis. The germline gives CDR1 SNHLY, CDR2 FYNNEI. CDR3 size: 14 residues. V shed 5 bases and J 2 bases; nucleotides not matched to a gene: 2. Findings and limits, study-wide: One TCR beta motif, made up of about 8 highly homologous variants, appeared characteristic of ankylosing spondylitis blood. CD8+ disease-linked clones were present at relatively low frequencies in blood. Matched synovial fluid from ankylosing spondylitis patients was reported to be enriched for disease-linked clones.

The sequence came from a male donor with ankylosing spondylitis or in good health (not recorded which). The sample comprised blood, either unsorted or a sorted T cell fraction (not recorded which). The chain joins TRBV2 to TRBJ1-2, with 10 bases lining up with TRBD1. The CDR3: CASSWDRGNYGYTF. CDR3 nucleotides: TGTGCCAGCAGTTGGGACAGGGGCAACTATGGCTACACCTTC.